This T cell receptor (beta chain) comes out of a study of blood T cell repertoires in COVID-19. Study background: PBMCs, B-cell-depleted T cells, or T cells were the source of the cDNA or gDNA that made up the material.

Germline V gives CDR1 SGHRS, CDR2 YFSETQ. V was trimmed by 0 bases and J by 0 bases, leaving 10 bases between them. The CDR3 totals 15 residues. Seattle participants joined during active infection and were tracked over time. Under the authors' procedure: Quantification of nucleated cells was approximated via reference gene primer amplification. TCRdb's copy holds only in-frame clones and misses some; the assay was immunoSEQ multiplex PCR. For V, J and clone size, that table is used; D and trimming come from the DNA. The data hold 300,000 to 450,000 clones, with roughly nine tenths observed a single time.

The receptor's source is an older woman with COVID-19, enrolled during active disease. The sample comprised peripheral blood. The rearrangement links TRBV5-1 to TRBJ2-7; perhaps TRBD1 as D (5 bases). CDR3 nucleotide sequence: TGCGCCAGCAGCTTGGGACAGTACCCCTCCTACGAGCAGTACTTC. It codes for CASSLGQYPSYEQYF.